This T cell receptor (beta chain) emerged from a study of neurological immune-mediated disorders. This clonotype was counted many times. What it binds is not known. This CDR3 is 19 amino acids long. V lost 2 bases and J 1 base, leaving 21 bases between the germline ends. CDR1 and CDR2 (germline): SGHAT, FQNNGV. Findings and caveats of the study: HTLV-1-associated myelopathy had the most TCR clonal expansion, and multiple sclerosis had the least, less than healthy controls.

It was by 5'RACE with 10-nucleotide random UMIs that the cDNA was made. Via MiXCR, TCRdb re-called the 5' RACE reads, giving one row per CDR3 protein. The sample contains 15,000 to 20,000 distinct CDR3 sequences, approximately 11% of which appear only once. The sequenced sample consisted of CD8+ T cells from blood. The TCR comes from a woman in her fifties or sixties in good health. This rearrangement joins TRBV11-2 to TRBJ2-1, with D possibly matching TRBD2 (6 bases). CDR3 sequence: CASSLIGGFFFESYNEQFF. The CDR3, as DNA: TGTGCCAGCAGCTTAATTGGGGGGTTCTTTTTTGAATCCTACAATGAGCAGTTCTTC.